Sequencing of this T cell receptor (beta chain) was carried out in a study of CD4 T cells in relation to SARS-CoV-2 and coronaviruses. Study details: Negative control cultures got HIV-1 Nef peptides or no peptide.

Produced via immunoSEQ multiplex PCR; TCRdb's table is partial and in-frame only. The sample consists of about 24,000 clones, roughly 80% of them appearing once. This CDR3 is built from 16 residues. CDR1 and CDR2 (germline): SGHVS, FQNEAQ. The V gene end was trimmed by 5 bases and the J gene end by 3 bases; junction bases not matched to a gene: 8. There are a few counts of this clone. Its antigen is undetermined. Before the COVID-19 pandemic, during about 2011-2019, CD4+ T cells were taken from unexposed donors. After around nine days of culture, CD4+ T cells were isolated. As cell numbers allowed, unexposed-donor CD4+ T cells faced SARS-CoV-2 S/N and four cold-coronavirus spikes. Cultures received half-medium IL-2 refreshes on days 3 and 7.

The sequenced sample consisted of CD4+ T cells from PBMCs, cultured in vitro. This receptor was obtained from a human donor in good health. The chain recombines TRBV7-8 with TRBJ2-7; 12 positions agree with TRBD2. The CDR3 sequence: CASSTRLAGVDYEQYF. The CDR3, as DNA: TGTGCCAGCAGCACCCGACTAGCGGGAGTGGACTACGAGCAGTACTTC.